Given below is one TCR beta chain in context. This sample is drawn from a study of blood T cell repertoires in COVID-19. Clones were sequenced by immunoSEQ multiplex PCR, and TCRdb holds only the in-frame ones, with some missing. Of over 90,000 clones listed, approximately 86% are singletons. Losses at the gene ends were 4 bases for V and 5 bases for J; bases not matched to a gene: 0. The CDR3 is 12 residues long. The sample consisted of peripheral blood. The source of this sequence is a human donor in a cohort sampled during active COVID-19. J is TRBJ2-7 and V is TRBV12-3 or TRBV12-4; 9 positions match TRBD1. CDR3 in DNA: TGTGCCAGCAGTTGGGACAGGGACGAGCAGTACTTC. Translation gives CASSWDRDEQYF.